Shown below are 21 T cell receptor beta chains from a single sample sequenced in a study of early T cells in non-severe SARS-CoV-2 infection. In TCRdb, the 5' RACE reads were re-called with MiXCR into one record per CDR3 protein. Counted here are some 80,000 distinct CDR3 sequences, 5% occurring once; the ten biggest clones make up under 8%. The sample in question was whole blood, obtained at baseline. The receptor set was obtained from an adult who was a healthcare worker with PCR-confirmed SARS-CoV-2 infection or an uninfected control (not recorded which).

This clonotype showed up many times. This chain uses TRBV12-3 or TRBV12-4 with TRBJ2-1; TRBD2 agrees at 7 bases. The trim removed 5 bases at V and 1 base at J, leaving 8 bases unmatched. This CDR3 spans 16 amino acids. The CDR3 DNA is TGTGCCAGCAGTCTCTGGACTAGGAGGTCCTACAATGAGCAGTTCTTC. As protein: CASSLWTRRSYNEQFF.

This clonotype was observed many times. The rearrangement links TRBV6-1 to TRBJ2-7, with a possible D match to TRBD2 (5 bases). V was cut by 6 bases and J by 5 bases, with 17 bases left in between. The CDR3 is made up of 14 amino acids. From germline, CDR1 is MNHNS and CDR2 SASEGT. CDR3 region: CASSPPGSGDEQYF. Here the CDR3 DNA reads TGTGCCAGCAGCCCCCCGGGGTCGGGCGACGAGCAGTACTTC.

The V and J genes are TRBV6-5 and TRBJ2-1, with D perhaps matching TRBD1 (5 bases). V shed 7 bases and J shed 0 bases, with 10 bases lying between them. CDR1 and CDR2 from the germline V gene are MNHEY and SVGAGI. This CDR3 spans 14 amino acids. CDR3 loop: CASTFDSSYNEQFF. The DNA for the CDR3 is TGTGCCAGCACCTTTGACAGCTCCTACAATGAGCAGTTCTTC.

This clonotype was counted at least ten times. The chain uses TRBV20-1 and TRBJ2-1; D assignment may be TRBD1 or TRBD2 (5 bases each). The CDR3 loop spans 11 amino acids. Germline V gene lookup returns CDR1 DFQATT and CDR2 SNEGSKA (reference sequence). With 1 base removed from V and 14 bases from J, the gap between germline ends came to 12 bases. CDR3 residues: CSARGGRGKFF. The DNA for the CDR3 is TGCAGTGCTAGAGGGGGGAGAGGAAAGTTCTTC.

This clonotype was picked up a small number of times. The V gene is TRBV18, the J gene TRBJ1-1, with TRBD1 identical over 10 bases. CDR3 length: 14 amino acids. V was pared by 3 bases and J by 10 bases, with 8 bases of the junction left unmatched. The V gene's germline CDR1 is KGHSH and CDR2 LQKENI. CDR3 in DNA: TGTGCCAGCTCACCGCCCGGGACAGGGGCTGGAGCTTTCTTT. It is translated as CASSPPGTGAGAFF.

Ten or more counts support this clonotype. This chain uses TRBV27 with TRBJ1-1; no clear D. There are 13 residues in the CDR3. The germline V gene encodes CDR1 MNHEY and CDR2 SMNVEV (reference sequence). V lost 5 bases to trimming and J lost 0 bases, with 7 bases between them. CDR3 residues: CASSLTVNTEAFF. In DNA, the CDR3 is TGTGCCAGCAGTCTTACAGTGAACACTGAAGCTTTCTTT.

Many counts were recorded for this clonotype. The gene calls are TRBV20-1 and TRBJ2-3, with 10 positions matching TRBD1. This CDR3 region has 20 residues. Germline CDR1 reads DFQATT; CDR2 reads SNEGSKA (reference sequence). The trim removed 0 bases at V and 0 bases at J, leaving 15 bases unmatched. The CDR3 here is CSARDPPGQGEAASTDTQYF. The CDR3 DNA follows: TGCAGTGCTAGAGATCCCCCAGGACAGGGGGAAGCTGCTAGCACAGATACGCAGTATTTT.

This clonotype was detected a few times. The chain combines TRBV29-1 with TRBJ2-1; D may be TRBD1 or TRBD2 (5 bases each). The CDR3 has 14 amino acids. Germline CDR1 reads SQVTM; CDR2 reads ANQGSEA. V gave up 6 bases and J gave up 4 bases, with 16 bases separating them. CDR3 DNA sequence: TGCAGCGTATCCCGGGGCGACCTATACAATGAGCAGTTCTTC. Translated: CSVSRGDLYNEQFF.

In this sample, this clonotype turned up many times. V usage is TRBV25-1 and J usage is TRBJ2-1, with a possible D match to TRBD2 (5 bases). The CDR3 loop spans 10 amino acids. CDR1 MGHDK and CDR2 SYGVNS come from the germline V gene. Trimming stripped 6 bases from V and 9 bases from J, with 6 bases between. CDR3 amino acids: CASREGEQFF. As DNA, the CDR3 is TGTGCCAGCAGAGAGGGTGAGCAGTTCTTC.

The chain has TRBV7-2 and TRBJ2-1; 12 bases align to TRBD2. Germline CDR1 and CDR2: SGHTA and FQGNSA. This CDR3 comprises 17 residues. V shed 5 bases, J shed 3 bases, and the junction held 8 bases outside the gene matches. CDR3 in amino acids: CASSLRLAGDIYNEQFF. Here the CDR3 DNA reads TGTGCCAGCAGCCTGCGACTAGCGGGAGACATCTACAATGAGCAGTTCTTC.

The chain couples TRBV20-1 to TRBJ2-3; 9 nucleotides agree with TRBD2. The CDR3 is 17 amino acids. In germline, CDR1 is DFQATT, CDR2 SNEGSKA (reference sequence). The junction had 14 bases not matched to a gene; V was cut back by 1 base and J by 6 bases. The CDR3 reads CSARGLRTSVGGDTQYF. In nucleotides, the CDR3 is TGCAGTGCTAGAGGCCTCCGGACTAGCGTCGGGGGGGATACGCAGTATTTT.

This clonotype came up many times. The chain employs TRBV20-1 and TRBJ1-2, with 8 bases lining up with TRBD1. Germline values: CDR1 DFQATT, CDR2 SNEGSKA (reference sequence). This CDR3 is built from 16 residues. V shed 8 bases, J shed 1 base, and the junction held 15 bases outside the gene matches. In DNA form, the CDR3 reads TGCAGTAGCTCAGCAGGGGGCGAGGAATATAACTATGGCTACACCTTC. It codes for CSSSAGGEEYNYGYTF.

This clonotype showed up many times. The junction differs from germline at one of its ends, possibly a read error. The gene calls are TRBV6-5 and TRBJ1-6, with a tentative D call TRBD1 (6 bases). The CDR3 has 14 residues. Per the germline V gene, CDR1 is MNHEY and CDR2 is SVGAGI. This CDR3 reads CTSSFTGSWSPLHF. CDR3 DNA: TGTACCAGCAGCTTTACAGGGTCATGGTCACCCCTCCACTTT.

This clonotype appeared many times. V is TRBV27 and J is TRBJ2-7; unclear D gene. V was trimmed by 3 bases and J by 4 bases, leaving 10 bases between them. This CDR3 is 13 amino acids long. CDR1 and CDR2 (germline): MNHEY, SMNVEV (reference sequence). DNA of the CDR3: TGTGCCAGCAGTTTGGCGCTGGGATACGAGCAGTACTTC. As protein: CASSLALGYEQYF.

CDR3 DNA sequence: TGTGCCAGCAGTCCCCTTCCTTTCAGCGGGAGGTCGAACACCGGGGAGCTGTTTTTT. Its protein product is CASSPLPFSGRSNTGELFF. The genes are TRBV6-1 and TRBJ2-2, with TRBD2 matching 9 bases. Per the germline V gene, CDR1 is MNHNS and CDR2 is SASEGT. The CDR3 covers 19 residues. V trimming: 5 bases; J trimming: 0 bases; junction bases outside the gene matches: 13.

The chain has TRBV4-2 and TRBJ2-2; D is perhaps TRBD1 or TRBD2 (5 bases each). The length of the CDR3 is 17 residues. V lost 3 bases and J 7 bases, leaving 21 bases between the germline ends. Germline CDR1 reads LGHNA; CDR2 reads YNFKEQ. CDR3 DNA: TGTGCCAGCAGCCATGGGGGAAGAGGGAGAGGGATCGGGGAGCTGTTTTTT. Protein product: CASSHGGRGRGIGELFF.

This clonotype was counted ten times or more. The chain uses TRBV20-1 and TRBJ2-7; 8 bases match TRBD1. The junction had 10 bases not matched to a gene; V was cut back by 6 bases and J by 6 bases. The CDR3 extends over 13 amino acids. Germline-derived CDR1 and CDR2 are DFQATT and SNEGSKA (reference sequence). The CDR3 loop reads CSAQRTGLGEQYF. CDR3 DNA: TGCAGTGCCCAACGGACAGGGTTGGGCGAGCAGTACTTC.

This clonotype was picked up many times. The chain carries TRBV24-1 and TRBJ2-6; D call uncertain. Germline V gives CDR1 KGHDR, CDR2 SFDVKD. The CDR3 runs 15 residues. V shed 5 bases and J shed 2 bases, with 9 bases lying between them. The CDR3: CATSVAGAGANVLTF. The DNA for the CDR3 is TGTGCCACCAGTGTCGCTGGGGCTGGGGCCAACGTCCTGACTTTC.

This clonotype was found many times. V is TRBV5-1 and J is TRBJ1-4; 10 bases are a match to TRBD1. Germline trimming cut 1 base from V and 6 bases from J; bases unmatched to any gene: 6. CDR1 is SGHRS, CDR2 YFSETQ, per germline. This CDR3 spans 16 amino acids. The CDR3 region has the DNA TGCGCCAGCAGCTTGTATCGAGGACAGGGGGATGAAAAACTGTTTTTT. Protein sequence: CASSLYRGQGDEKLFF.

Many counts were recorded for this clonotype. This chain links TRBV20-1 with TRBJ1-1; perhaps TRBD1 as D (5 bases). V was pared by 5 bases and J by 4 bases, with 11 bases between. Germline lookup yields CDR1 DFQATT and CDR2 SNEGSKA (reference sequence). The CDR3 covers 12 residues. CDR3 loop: CSAGTRGTEAFF. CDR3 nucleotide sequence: TGCAGTGCTGGTACAAGGGGCACTGAAGCTTTCTTT.

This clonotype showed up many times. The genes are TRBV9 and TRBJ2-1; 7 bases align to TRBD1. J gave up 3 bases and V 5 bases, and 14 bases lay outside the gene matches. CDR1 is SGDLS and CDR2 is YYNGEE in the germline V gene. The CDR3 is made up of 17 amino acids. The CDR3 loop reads CASSIASSGGGYNEQFF. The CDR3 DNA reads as TGTGCCAGCAGTATAGCGTCGTCAGGGGGTGGCTACAATGAGCAGTTCTTC.